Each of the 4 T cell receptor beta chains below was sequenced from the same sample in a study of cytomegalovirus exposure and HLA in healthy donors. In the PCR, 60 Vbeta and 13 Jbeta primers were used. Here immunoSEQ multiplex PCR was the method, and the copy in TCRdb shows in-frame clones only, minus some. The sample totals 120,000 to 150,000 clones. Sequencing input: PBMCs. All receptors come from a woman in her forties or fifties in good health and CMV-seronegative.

The CDR3 here is CASSLSGGTEAFF. CDR3 nucleotides: TGTGCCAGCAGCCTTTCAGGGGGAACTGAAGCTTTCTTT. The chain uses TRBV9 and TRBJ1-1, with 7 bases aligning to TRBD1. This CDR3 comprises 13 residues. The trim removed 4 bases at V and 5 bases at J, leaving 5 bases unmatched. CDR1 SGDLS and CDR2 YYNGEE come from the germline V gene.

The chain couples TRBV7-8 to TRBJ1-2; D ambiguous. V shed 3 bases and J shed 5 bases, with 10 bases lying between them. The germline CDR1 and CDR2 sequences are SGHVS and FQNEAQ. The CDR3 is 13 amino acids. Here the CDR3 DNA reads TGTGCCAGCAGCTTTCTTGGCTTGTATGGCTACACCTTC. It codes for CASSFLGLYGYTF.

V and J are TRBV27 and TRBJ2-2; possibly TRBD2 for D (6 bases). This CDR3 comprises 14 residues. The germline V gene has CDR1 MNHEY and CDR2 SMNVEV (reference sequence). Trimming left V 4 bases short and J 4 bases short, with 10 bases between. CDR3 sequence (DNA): TGTGCCAGCAGTTCCCTCGGGGGCACCGGGGAGCTGTTTTTT. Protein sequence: CASSSLGGTGELFF.

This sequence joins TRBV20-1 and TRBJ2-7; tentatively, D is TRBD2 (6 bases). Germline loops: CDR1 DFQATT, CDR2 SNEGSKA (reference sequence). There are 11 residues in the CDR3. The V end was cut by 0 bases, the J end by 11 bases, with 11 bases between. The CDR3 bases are TGCAGTGCTAGAGATATAGCGGCTGAGTACTTC. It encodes CSARDIAAEYF.